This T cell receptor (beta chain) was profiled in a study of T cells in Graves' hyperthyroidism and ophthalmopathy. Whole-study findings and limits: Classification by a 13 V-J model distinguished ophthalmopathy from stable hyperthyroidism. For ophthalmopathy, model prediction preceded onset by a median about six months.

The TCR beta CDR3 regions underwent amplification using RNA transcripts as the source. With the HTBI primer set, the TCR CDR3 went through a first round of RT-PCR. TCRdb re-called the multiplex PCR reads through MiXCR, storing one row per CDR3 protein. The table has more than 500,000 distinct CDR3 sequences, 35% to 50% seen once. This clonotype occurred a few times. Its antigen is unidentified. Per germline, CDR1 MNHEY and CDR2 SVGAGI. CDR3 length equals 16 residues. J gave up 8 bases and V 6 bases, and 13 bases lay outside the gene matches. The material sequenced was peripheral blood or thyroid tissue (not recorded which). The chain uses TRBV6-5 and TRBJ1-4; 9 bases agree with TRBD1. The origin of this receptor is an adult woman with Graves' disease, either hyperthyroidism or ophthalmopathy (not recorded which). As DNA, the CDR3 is TGTGCCAGCAGCTTCGGGACAGGGAAGGGACGCGAAAAACTGTTTTTT. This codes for CASSFGTGKGREKLFF.